Here is one TCR beta chain with its context. The antigen remains undetermined. Germline V CDR1 and CDR2: ENHRY, SYGVKD. V was clipped by 3 bases and J by 4 bases; unmatched bases: 2. The length of the CDR3 is 14 residues. The sample is drawn from a study of T cell responses to AZD1222 COVID-19 vaccine. Method: immunoSEQ multiplex PCR; TCRdb's copy keeps in-frame clones and lacks some. The sample lists 150,000 or so clones, 89% occurring once. The study, taken as a whole, reports: Baseline serology detected seropositivity in only 6 or 7 AZD1222 recipients. Two doses of AZD1222 preceded a rise in Spike-specific TCR breadth and depth. The donors showed a predominance of white British ancestry and of females, with possible underestimation of clonal diversity. Targeting of unmutated variant regions was reportedly seen in nearly half of spike-specific TCRs.

The origin of this receptor is an adult in good health. Material: peripheral blood, obtained on day 0 of AZD1222 vaccination. V gene TRBV10-3 combines with J gene TRBJ2-1; 8 nucleotides agree with TRBD1. This chain's CDR3 is CAISEQGGYNEQFF. The CDR3 DNA follows: TGTGCCATCAGTGAACAGGGGGGTTACAATGAGCAGTTCTTC.